One and the same sample provided the 11 T cell receptor beta chains below, sequenced in a study of spatial heterogeneity in lung cancer (dated by TCRdb to the late 2010s). No antigen is known for these receptors. The paper as a whole reports these results and caveats: The number of expanded intratumoral alpha and beta TCRs correlated with the tumor nonsynonymous mutation count.

Libraries were built with 5' RACE. TCRdb names NextSeq 500 as the instrument used. TCRdb ran its own pipeline on the public reads, namely fastp trimming at Q25 and MiXCR clone calling, and kept in-frame beta chains. One record per CDR3 amino acid sequence lists the most common genes and DNA. Recorded for this sample are about 8,400 distinct CDR3 sequences; around 5.1% of them occurred a single time. The ten largest clones capture roughly 14% of the sample. What the time point label conveys for this sample: sample taken at primary tumor resection. The starting material was lung tumor tissue, obtained at surgery. These receptor sequences come from a female donor with early-stage non-small cell lung cancer.

This clonotype has at least ten counts. The V and J genes are TRBV7-9 and TRBJ1-5, with a possible D match to TRBD1 (5 bases). The CDR3 is made up of 13 amino acids. Deletions cut 3 bases from V and 5 bases from J, with 8 bases between. Germline-derived CDR1 and CDR2 are SEHNR and FQNEAQ (reference sequence). The CDR3 nucleotides read TGTGCCAGCAGCTTGGGGGATCATCAGCCCCAGCATTTT. Protein: CASSLGDHQPQHF.

This clonotype is medium-sized by share. The V call is TRBV27, the J call TRBJ1-4; 9 bases are a match to TRBD1. The CDR3 loop spans 15 amino acids. Trimming took 5 bases from V and 8 from J; bases not matched to a gene: 9. Germline V gives CDR1 MNHEY, CDR2 SMNVEV (reference sequence). CDR3 bases: TGTGCCAGCAGTCCCACAGGGGGCACACGGGAAAAACTGTTTTTT. Its translation: CASSPTGGTREKLFF.

There are many counts of this clonotype. This rearrangement joins TRBV15 to TRBJ2-1; possible D gene TRBD2, 6 bases. The germline V gene encodes CDR1 LNHNV and CDR2 YYDKDF (reference sequence). Trimming took 1 base from V and 6 from J, leaving 13 bases between them. This CDR3 has 15 residues. The CDR3 is CATSRGDGRLNEQFF. The DNA for the CDR3 is TGTGCCACCAGCAGAGGAGACGGGAGACTCAATGAGCAGTTCTTC.

The table lists this clonotype with many counts. The chain joins TRBV5-1 to TRBJ1-3; 8 nucleotides align to TRBD1. Germline CDR1 is SGHRS and CDR2 is YFSETQ. V was pared by 3 bases and J by 2 bases, with 7 bases of the junction left unmatched. This CDR3 has 16 amino acids. CDR3 in amino acids: CASSSSPGGTGNTIYF. In nucleotides, the CDR3 is TGCGCCAGCAGCTCGAGTCCAGGGGGCACTGGAAACACCATATATTTT.

The table lists this clonotype with many counts. The chain is built from TRBV11-3 and TRBJ2-2, with D maybe TRBD2 (5 bases). The CDR3 is 17 residues long. V dropped 0 bases and J dropped 2 bases, with 13 bases sitting between them. Germline V CDR1 and CDR2: SGHNT, YENEEA. CDR3 loop: CASSLDTEGLNTGELFF. For the CDR3, the DNA is TGTGCCAGCAGCTTAGACACTGAGGGCCTCAACACCGGGGAGCTGTTTTTT.

This clonotype was counted many times. The CDR3, as DNA: TGTGCCAGCAGCTTGGGACCGGATTACGAGCAGTACTTC. Translating gives CASSLGPDYEQYF. V is TRBV11-2 and J is TRBJ2-7; D tentatively reads TRBD1 or TRBD2 (5 bases each). The CDR3 runs 13 residues. Germline-derived CDR1 and CDR2 are SGHAT and FQNNGV. V shed 3 bases and J shed 4 bases, with 10 bases lying between them. The full variable domain, in which reference TRBV11-2 and TRBJ2-7 provide the parts outside the CDR3, is EAGVAQSPRYKIIEKRQSVAFWCNPISGHATLYWYQQILGQGPKLLIQFQNNGVVDDSQLPKDRFSAERLKGVDSTLKIQPAKLEDSAVYLCASSLGPDYEQYFGPGTRLTVT.

This clonotype was detected many times. V is TRBV28 and J is TRBJ2-3; D gene ambiguous. The CDR3 loop spans 11 amino acids. Germline V lookup: CDR1 MDHEN, CDR2 SYDVKM. The germline V and J ends were trimmed by 7 bases and 0 bases, with 2 bases remaining between them. The CDR3 DNA follows: TGTGCCAGCACTAGCACAGATACGCAGTATTTT. The encoded protein is CASTSTDTQYF.

As for this clonotype: Relative to the germline gene, one junction end is altered; a read error may explain this. CDR3 coding DNA: TGTGCCAGCAGTGACTCGGGGGGAGGGTTCAAGCCGCCACTCAAATCTTTC. Translation gives CASSDSGGGFKPPLKSF. The V gene is TRBV6-4, the J gene TRBJ2-1; 7 bases are shared with TRBD2. This CDR3 region has 17 residues. Germline V gene data show CDR1 as MRHNA and CDR2 as SNTAGT.

In its sample, this clonotype was seen a few times. V is TRBV18 and J is TRBJ2-7; possible D gene TRBD1, 5 bases. V was trimmed by 3 bases and J by 6 bases, leaving 12 bases between them. The CDR3 is 13 residues long. CDR1 and CDR2 (germline): KGHSH, LQKENI. The CDR3 nucleotides are TGTGCCAGCTCACCTCAGGGTCCCGCCGAGCAGTACTTC. Translating it yields CASSPQGPAEQYF.

Comment on this clonotype: A much larger clonotype is one base distant, so this may be a read error. The V call is TRBV27, the J call TRBJ2-5; the D gene could be TRBD1 or TRBD2 (6 bases each). Trimming removed 7 bases from V and 3 bases from J, with 18 bases in between. Germline CDR1 is MNHEY and CDR2 is SMNVEV (reference sequence). This CDR3 has 15 residues. This CDR3 reads CASNSRHGGEETQYF. The CDR3 coding sequence is TGTGCCAGCAATTCGAGGCACGGGGGCGAAGAGACCCAGTACTTC.

This clonotype appeared a few times. The genes are TRBV15 and TRBJ2-5; 8 positions match TRBD2. The CDR3 spans 17 residues. Trimming cost V 2 bases and J 2 bases; bases outside gene matches: 10. Germline lookup yields CDR1 LNHNV and CDR2 YYDKDF (reference sequence). In nucleotides, the CDR3 is TGTGCCACCAGCAGACGCCTGGTCCAGCGGGAGCAAGAGACCCAGTACTTC. Translation: CATSRRLVQREQETQYF.